The 11 T cell receptor beta chains below were found in one sample sequenced in a study of vaccination and CD4 T cells after COVID-19. Sequenced with the Oncomine TCR Beta short-read assay was DNA taken from cultured CD4+ T cells. Genomic DNA was extracted from cultured CD4+ T cells. TCRdb called the PCR reads again in MiXCR, with one record for every CDR3 protein. Among over 9,000 distinct CDR3 sequences listed, about 36% were seen once. Their recognized antigens are unknown. Treatment meaning: approximately 9-day PBMC culture with coronavirus spike peptide pools or control peptides (ViraFEST assay). Collection of the unexposed donor's CD4+ T cells took place before the COVID-19 pandemic (2011-2018). The sequenced sample consisted of CD4+ T cells from blood, cultured in vitro. The receptors originated from a human donor in good health.

The chain links TRBV5-1 to TRBJ2-5; the D is unclear. The germline gives CDR1 SGHRS, CDR2 YFSETQ. The CDR3 is 14 residues long. V shed 0 bases and J shed 4 bases, with 10 bases lying between them. CDR3 sequence: CASSLELKGETQYF. The CDR3 nucleotides read TGCGCCAGCAGCTTGGAGCTGAAGGGAGAGACCCAGTACTTC.

CDR3 sequence: CASSSGTSGRGWKFF. DNA of the CDR3: TGTGCCAGCAGTTCGGGGACTAGCGGGAGGGGTTGGAAGTTCTTC. The chain carries TRBV6-2 or TRBV6-3 and TRBJ2-1; TRBD2 matches 16 bases. Per germline, CDR1 MNHEY and CDR2 SVGEGT. The length of the CDR3 is 15 residues. After removal of 4 bases from V and 14 bases from J, the junction contained 8 bases not matched to a gene.

This clonotype was seen only a few times. The CDR3 here is CASPGKDRGNQPQHF. The CDR3 DNA is TGTGCCAGCCCTGGAAAGGACAGGGGGAATCAGCCCCAGCATTTT. The chain joins TRBV25-1 to TRBJ1-5; 10 bases match TRBD1. Trimming removed 8 bases from V and 4 bases from J; junction bases left unmatched: 8. CDR3 length equals 15 residues. The germline V gene has CDR1 MGHDK and CDR2 SYGVNS.

The chain uses TRBV20-1 and TRBJ2-1; 9 bases align to TRBD2. Germline V lookup: CDR1 DFQATT, CDR2 SNEGSKA (reference sequence). The CDR3 runs 16 residues. V lost 5 bases to trimming and J lost 6 bases; unmatched junction nucleotides: 14. Written as DNA, the CDR3 is TGCAGTGCTCATAAACCATCGGGACTAGCTAGCAATGAGCAGTTCTTC. Its protein is CSAHKPSGLASNEQFF.

In its sample, this clonotype was seen a few times. The V and J genes are TRBV7-6 and TRBJ1-3; D may be TRBD1 (6 bases). This CDR3 is 16 amino acids long. Trimming removed 2 bases from V and 16 bases from J, with 27 bases in between. Per germline, CDR1 SGHVS and CDR2 FNYEAQ. Written as DNA, the CDR3 is TGTGCCAGCAGCTTAAGTTTGGTGGGGACATCGGCGAGGTTGTATTTT. This encodes CASSLSLVGTSARLYF.

This rearrangement joins TRBV27 to TRBJ1-5; D not certain. This CDR3 has 13 amino acids. Trimming took off 5 bases at V and 6 bases at J, with 11 bases between the two ends. CDR1 is MNHEY and CDR2 is SMNVEV in the germline V gene (reference sequence). For the CDR3, the DNA is TGTGCCAGCAGTCCGTTAGCGCCTCAGCCCCAGCATTTT. Translating it yields CASSPLAPQPQHF.

This clonotype was seen a few times. This chain joins TRBV20-1 and TRBJ2-1, with D hard to call. The CDR3 runs to 11 residues. Germline V gives CDR1 DFQATT, CDR2 SNEGSKA (reference sequence). Deletions cut 1 base from V and 4 bases from J, with 2 bases between. CDR3 residues: CSARGYNEQFF. Written as DNA, the CDR3 is TGCAGTGCTAGAGGGTACAATGAGCAGTTCTTC.

The chain is built from TRBV5-6 and TRBJ1-1; 7 bases agree with TRBD1. V dropped 2 bases and J dropped 2; count of bases not matched to a gene: 9. Germline CDR1 and CDR2: SGHDT and YYEEEE. The CDR3 totals 16 residues. The CDR3 loop reads CASSFRQGRRNTEAFF. The CDR3 region has the DNA TGTGCCAGCAGCTTTCGACAGGGTCGGAGAAACACTGAAGCTTTCTTT.

The chain has TRBV28 and TRBJ2-1, with 10 bases that match TRBD2. Germline CDR1 is MDHEN and CDR2 is SYDVKM. The V segment lost 5 bases and the J segment 8 bases; nucleotides outside the gene matches: 6. The CDR3 is 14 amino acids. This chain's CDR3 is CASSKAGGQHEQFF. The CDR3, as DNA: TGTGCCAGCAGTAAAGCGGGAGGGCAGCATGAGCAGTTCTTC.

The genes are TRBV6-1 and TRBJ2-7; 9 bases line up with TRBD2. V was pared by 7 bases and J by 2 bases, with 6 bases of the junction left unmatched. CDR3 length: 14 residues. CDR1 and CDR2 from the germline V gene are MNHNS and SASEGT. DNA of the CDR3: TGTGCCAGCACCGGGACTAGCAGAACCTACGAGCAGTACTTC. Encoded protein: CASTGTSRTYEQYF.

CDR3 sequence reads: CASNKGQGASWTDTQYF. The CDR3 bases are TGTGCCAGTAATAAGGGACAGGGGGCCTCTTGGACAGATACGCAGTATTTT. The rearrangement uses TRBV19 and TRBJ2-3; 12 bases are a match to TRBD1. V was pared by 7 bases and J by 3 bases, with 11 bases of the junction left unmatched. CDR3 size: 17 residues. CDR1 and CDR2 (germline): LNHDA, SQIVND (reference sequence). The variable domain in full, completed from reference TRBV19 and TRBJ2-3, reads DGGITQSPKYLFRKEGQNVTLSCEQNLNHDAMYWYRQDPGQGLRLIYYSQIVNDFQKGDIAEGYSVSREKKESFPLTVTSAQKNPTAFYLCASNKGQGASWTDTQYFGPGTRLTVL.